The present T cell receptor (beta chain) was sequenced within a study of cytomegalovirus exposure and HLA in healthy donors. Regarding the study as a whole: Donor immune exposure was known only as CMV serostatus.

Healthy individuals who donated bone marrow served as the donors. Remarks on this clone: Its antigen is currently unknown.

The PCR made use of 60 Vbeta and 13 Jbeta primers. The assay was immunoSEQ multiplex PCR, and TCRdb's table has in-frame clones only and misses some. The repertoire holds about 130,000 clones, with approximately 85% as singletons. This receptor was identified in a boy aged 10-17 years in good health and CMV-seronegative. The sequencing sample was made of PBMCs.

This chain's CDR3 is CASSPRQGARETQYF. The CDR3 DNA is TGTGCCAGCTCACCACGACAGGGGGCGCGGGAGACCCAGTACTTC. The J gene is TRBJ2-5, the V gene TRBV18; TRBD1 aligns across 10 bases. The CDR3 totals 15 residues. J gave up 5 bases and V 1 base, and 4 bases lay outside the gene matches. CDR1 and CDR2 (germline): KGHSH, LQKENI.